These 8 T cell receptor beta chains were all obtained from the same sample, sequenced in a study of blood T cell repertoires in COVID-19. Assay used: immunoSEQ multiplex PCR; TCRdb lists only in-frame clones, some missing. The sample contains roughly 170,000 clones, 70% to 80% of which appear only once. The sequencing input was peripheral blood. These receptors came from an older woman with COVID-19, enrolled during active disease.

This clone has only one observation. The rearrangement links TRBV2 to TRBJ2-7, with D unclear. V shed 10 bases and J shed 0 bases, with 19 bases lying between them. CDR1 and CDR2 from the germline V gene are SNHLY and FYNNEI. The CDR3 sequence is 15 residues long. DNA of the CDR3: TGTGCCACCATTCAGGATTTGGCCTACTCCTACGAGCAGTACTTC. This sequence encodes CATIQDLAYSYEQYF.

This clone was recorded a few times. The rearrangement uses TRBV19 and TRBJ1-6, with 8 positions matching TRBD1. This CDR3 contains 15 residues. V gave up 6 bases and J gave up 8 bases; unmatched junction bases: 9. Germline V CDR1 and CDR2: LNHDA, SQIVND (reference sequence). The CDR3 region is CASSPGQGNYSPLHF. DNA of the CDR3: TGTGCCAGTAGCCCCGGACAGGGCAATTATTCACCCCTCCACTTT.

The chain couples TRBV11-3 to TRBJ2-5, with TRBD1 matching 11 bases. The CDR3 contains 15 residues. Germline CDR1 is SGHNT and CDR2 is YENEEA. Trimming at V came to 5 bases and at J to 5 bases, leaving 7 bases not matched to a gene. The CDR3 sequence is CASSPGQGARETQYF. CDR3 nucleotide sequence: TGTGCCAGCAGCCCCGGACAGGGGGCTCGGGAGACCCAGTACTTC.

J is TRBJ1-4 and V is TRBV15; 8 bases line up with TRBD1. The CDR3 contains 16 residues. Germline values: CDR1 LNHNV, CDR2 YYDKDF (reference sequence). J gave up 7 bases and V 0 bases, and 7 bases lay outside the gene matches. The DNA of the CDR3 is TGTGCCACCAGCAGAGACAGACAGGGGCAGGGTGAAAAACTGTTTTTT. Amino acid sequence: CATSRDRQGQGEKLFF. The variable domain in full, completed from reference TRBV15 and TRBJ1-4, reads DAMVIQNPRYQVTQFGKPVTLSCSQTLNHNVMYWYQQKSSQAPKLLFHYYDKDFNNEADTPDNFQSRRPNTSFCFLDIRSPGLGDTAMYLCATSRDRQGQGEKLFFGSGTQLSVL.

The gene calls are TRBV7-9 and TRBJ2-7, with TRBD1 matching 8 bases. Germline V gene sequence: CDR1 SEHNR, CDR2 FQNEAQ (reference sequence). V lost 4 bases to trimming and J lost 4 bases; unmatched junction nucleotides: 6. This CDR3 spans 14 amino acids. CDR3 bases: TGTGCCAGCAGCTCTACAGGGGGGAGATACGAGCAGTACTTC. Protein product: CASSSTGGRYEQYF. The full variable domain, its missing parts supplied by reference TRBV7-9 and TRBJ2-7, is DTGVSQNPRHKITKRGQNVTFRCDPISEHNRLYWYRQTLGQGPEFLTYFQNEAQLEKSRLLSDRFSAERPKGSFSTLEIQRTEQGDSAMYLCASSSTGGRYEQYFGPGTRLTVT.

The rearrangement joins TRBV3-1 (or the pseudogene TRBV3-2) to TRBJ2-1; 7 bases line up with TRBD2. This CDR3 contains 19 residues. V lost 1 base to trimming and J lost 1 base; unmatched junction nucleotides: 13. CDR1 is LGHDT and CDR2 is YNNKEL in the germline V gene (reference sequence). In DNA, the CDR3 is TGTGCCAGCAGCCAAGGCCGCAGTGGAGCGGGGAGGTCCTACAATGAGCAGTTCTTC. This encodes CASSQGRSGAGRSYNEQFF.

V usage is TRBV5-6 and J usage is TRBJ2-2, with a weak D call TRBD2 (5 bases). The V and J ends lost 2 bases and 3 bases respectively, with 11 bases between them. This CDR3 contains 15 residues. Germline V CDR1 and CDR2: SGHDT, YYEEEE. CDR3 in DNA: TGTGCCAGCAGCTTATTCGGGGTGGACACCGGGGAGCTGTTTTTT. Translation: CASSLFGVDTGELFF.

The V call is TRBV27, the J call TRBJ2-3; 8 nucleotides agree with TRBD2. This CDR3 comprises 15 residues. Germline CDR1 reads MNHEY; CDR2 reads SMNVEV (reference sequence). Germline trimming cut 5 bases from V and 2 bases from J; bases unmatched to any gene: 6. The CDR3 DNA reads as TGTGCCAGCAGTCAGTTAGCGGGGAACACAGATACGCAGTATTTT. Translating it yields CASSQLAGNTDTQYF.